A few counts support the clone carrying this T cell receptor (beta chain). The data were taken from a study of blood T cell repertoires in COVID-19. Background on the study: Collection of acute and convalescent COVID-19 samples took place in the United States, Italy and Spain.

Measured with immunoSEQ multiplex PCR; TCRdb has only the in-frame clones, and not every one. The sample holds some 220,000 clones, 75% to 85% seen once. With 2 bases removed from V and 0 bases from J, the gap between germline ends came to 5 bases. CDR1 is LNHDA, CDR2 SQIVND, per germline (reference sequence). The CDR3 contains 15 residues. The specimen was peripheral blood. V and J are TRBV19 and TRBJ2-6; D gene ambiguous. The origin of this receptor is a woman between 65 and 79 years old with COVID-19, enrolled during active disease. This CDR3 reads CASSIYNSGANVLTF. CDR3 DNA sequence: TGTGCCAGTAGTATATATAACTCTGGGGCCAACGTCCTGACTTTC. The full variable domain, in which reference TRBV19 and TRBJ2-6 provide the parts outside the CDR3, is DGGITQSPKYLFRKEGQNVTLSCEQNLNHDAMYWYRQDPGQGLRLIYYSQIVNDFQKGDIAEGYSVSREKKESFPLTVTSAQKNPTAFYLCASSIYNSGANVLTFGAGSRLTVL.